Below are 30 T cell receptor beta chains sequenced from a single sample in a study of T cell clonality in common variable immunodeficiency (dated by TCRdb to the mid-2010s). The method was the immunoSEQ multiplex PCR assay. Not all clones reach the TCRdb copy of this immuneACCESS table, which keeps in-frame sequences only. Checked studies attribute under half of the gap to unresolved V genes and leave the rest unexplained. The table puts 30,000 to 35,000 clones in this sample, none counted just once. 28% of the sample is held by the ten biggest clonotypes. No antigen has been assigned to these receptors. Broader findings and caveats from the paper: Fewer deletions and N-nucleotide insertions were reportedly observed in CVID TCRbeta sequences, and highly modified clones with 13 or more V deletions were reportedly absent from CVID TCRbeta sequences.

The sample was peripheral blood mononuclear cells. The source is a human donor with common variable immunodeficiency.

With regard to this clone: The read falls 3 residues short of the CDR3 end, and the missing part is taken from the germline J gene. The chain recombines TRBV7-3 with TRBJ2-1, with D tentatively TRBD2 (6 bases). The CDR3 totals 16 residues. Between the trimmed V and J ends, which lost 5 bases and 6 bases, there was a span of 20 bases. The germline V gene has CDR1 SGHTA and CDR2 FQGTGA. The sequenced CDR3 bases are TGTGCCAGCAGCCCCGAGCCACTAGTGGGAGGCAATGAG. This encodes CASSPEPLVGGNE. The entire CDR3 protein is CASSPEPLVGGNEQFF.

Notes on this clone: The read terminates 3 residues before the CDR3 end, so the remaining end is supplied by the germline J gene. The J gene is TRBJ1-5, the V gene TRBV18; 10 nucleotides match TRBD1. CDR1 and CDR2 (germline): KGHSH, LQKENI. Trimming at V came to 0 bases and at J to 6 bases, leaving 2 bases not matched to a gene. The CDR3 sequence is 15 residues long. The chain's CDR3 is CASSPPTGGGQPQHF. The DNA read from the CDR3 is TGTGCCAGCTCACCACCGACAGGGGGCGGTCAGCCC.

This clone occurred many times. The CDR3 spells CATRQVQANQPQHF. The covered CDR3 bases are TGTGCCACACGACAGGTCCAGGCCAATCAGCCC. The chain combines TRBV2 with TRBJ1-5; tentatively, D is TRBD1 (6 bases). The CDR3 goes on 3 residues after the read ends, and that part is filled in from the germline J gene. CDR1 SNHLY and CDR2 FYNNEI come from the germline V gene. Trimming took off 10 bases at V and 3 bases at J, with 16 bases between the two ends. The CDR3 sequence is 14 residues long. The variable domain in full, with the rest retrieved from reference TRBV2 and TRBJ1-5, is EPEVTQTPSHQVTQMGQEVILRCVPISNHLYFYWYRQILGQKVEFLVSFYNNEISEKSEIFDDQFSVERPDGSNFTLKIRSTKLEDSAMYFCATRQVQANQPQHFGDGTRLSIL.

This clone showed up many times. The CDR3 end is not reached by the read, which stops 3 residues before it; the germline J gene fills it in. This chain links TRBV7-6 with TRBJ2-1; 9 bases agree with TRBD2. Trimming took 0 bases from V and 6 from J; bases not matched to a gene: 3. In germline, CDR1 is SGHVS, CDR2 FNYEAQ. This CDR3 is 15 amino acids long. The CDR3 bases that were read are TGTGCCAGCAGCTTAGCAAGCGGGGGGCTCAATGAG. It is translated as CASSLASGGLNE. The full CDR3 reads CASSLASGGLNEQFF. Full variable domain (rest looked up from reference TRBV7-6 and TRBJ2-1): GAGVSQSPRYKVTKRGQDVALRCDPISGHVSLYWYRQALGQGPEFLTYFNYEAQQDKSGLPNDRFSAERPEGSISTLTIQRTEQRDSAMYRCASSLASGGLNEQFFGPGTRLTVL.

This clone was detected ten times or more. The read halts 3 residues ahead of the CDR3 end, with the missing end drawn from the germline J gene. The chain carries TRBV5-1 and TRBJ2-1; 10 positions match TRBD2. CDR1 SGHRS and CDR2 YFSETQ come from the germline V gene. With 0 bases clipped from V and 5 bases from J, the junction kept 5 bases outside the gene matches. The CDR3 consists of 16 residues. The CDR3 DNA, read in part, is TGCGCCAGCAGCTTGGGATCTAGCGGGAGAAACAATGAG. Protein: CASSLGSSGRNNE. Given in full, the CDR3 is CASSLGSSGRNNEQFF.

With regard to this clone: The read terminates 3 residues ahead of where the CDR3 ends, so the germline J gene completes it. The rearrangement uses TRBV7-8 and TRBJ1-6; weak D call: TRBD1 (6 bases). The CDR3 is 18 residues long. Deletions cut 7 bases from V and 0 bases from J, with 19 bases between. Germline-derived CDR1 and CDR2 are SGHVS and FQNEAQ. The CDR3 loop is CASTLGTTTRSYNSPLHF. The DNA read from the CDR3 is TGTGCCAGCACCCTGGGGACAACGACCCGCTCCTATAATTCACCC.

This clone was seen many times. Read coverage stops 3 residues before the CDR3 terminus; the germline J gene supplies the remainder. This chain links TRBV18 with TRBJ2-1; 11 positions match TRBD2. Trimming took 3 bases from V and 5 from J; bases not matched to a gene: 6. In germline, CDR1 is KGHSH, CDR2 LQKENI. The CDR3 sequence is 16 residues long. The CDR3 sequence is CASSPIAGGKHNEQFF. Partial CDR3 DNA: TGTGCCAGCTCACCCATAGCGGGAGGGAAGCACAATGAG.

Notes on this clone: The CDR3 end is not reached by the read, which stops 3 residues before it; the germline J gene fills it in. V gene TRBV20-1 combines with J gene TRBJ1-5, with D perhaps matching TRBD1 (6 bases). V lost 3 bases and J lost 0, with 12 bases in between. Germline-derived CDR1 and CDR2 are DFQATT and SNEGSKA (reference sequence). The CDR3 runs to 15 residues. CDR3 DNA (partial): TGCAGTGCTAGCAGAGGAGGGGGTAGCAATCAGCCC. It encodes CSASRGGGSNQP. The CDR3 in its entirety is CSASRGGGSNQPQHF.

This clone was picked up many times. The read terminates 3 residues ahead of where the CDR3 ends, so the germline J gene completes it. This chain connects TRBV6-1 to TRBJ1-5; D possibly corresponds to TRBD1 (6 bases). Germline V gives CDR1 MNHNS, CDR2 SASEGT. This CDR3 has 13 residues. The ends were cut back, 8 bases at V and 4 bases at J, with 12 bases in the middle. CDR3 bases read: TGTGCCAGCTGTGGACAGTATAATCAGCCC. It is translated as CASCGQYNQP. Given in full, the CDR3 is CASCGQYNQPQHF.

This clone was counted ten times or more. The read falls 3 residues short of the CDR3 end, and the missing part is taken from the germline J gene. The V call is TRBV30, the J call TRBJ2-2; possible D gene TRBD2, 6 bases. Germline V CDR1 and CDR2: GTSNPN, SVGIG (reference sequence). Trimming cost V 2 bases and J 3 bases, with 10 bases left between them. The CDR3 covers 14 residues. CDR3 DNA, as far as it was read: TGTGCCTGGAGTCCCCGGAGGGACACCGGGGAG. Translating gives CAWSPRRDTGE. The CDR3 in full is CAWSPRRDTGELFF. The full variable domain, in which reference TRBV30 and TRBJ2-2 provide the parts outside the CDR3, is SQTIHQWPATLVQPVGSPLSLECTVEGTSNPNLYWYRQAAGRGLQLLFYSVGIGQISSEVPQNLSASRPQDRQFILSSKKLLLSDSGFYLCAWSPRRDTGELFFGEGSRLTVL.

At least ten counts were recorded for this clone. The read gets to within 3 residues of the CDR3 end, and the germline J gene fills in the rest. V usage is TRBV19 and J usage is TRBJ1-1; 9 bases line up with TRBD1. The germline V gene has CDR1 LNHDA and CDR2 SQIVND (reference sequence). There are 14 residues in the CDR3. CDR3 sequence: CASSIYTGGIEAFF. The sequenced part of the CDR3 DNA is TGTGCCAGTAGTATCTATACAGGGGGCATCGAA.

This clone was counted at least ten times. The missing CDR3 end, 3 residues past where the read stops, is filled in from the germline J gene. J is TRBJ1-4 and V is TRBV20-1; 7 nucleotides match TRBD1. CDR1 and CDR2 from the germline V gene are DFQATT and SNEGSKA (reference sequence). The trim removed 6 bases at V and 5 bases at J, leaving 6 bases unmatched. This CDR3 has 13 residues. The DNA read from the CDR3 is TGCAGTGCGGAAAAGGGACAGAATGAAAAA. Translated: CSAEKGQNEK. The full-length CDR3 reads as CSAEKGQNEKLFF.

This clone has a handful of counts. The read terminates 3 residues ahead of where the CDR3 ends, so the germline J gene completes it. This chain uses TRBV6-1 with TRBJ2-7, with 8 positions matching TRBD2. The length of the CDR3 is 14 residues. Germline values: CDR1 MNHNS, CDR2 SASEGT. The V segment lost 1 base and the J segment 6 bases; nucleotides outside the gene matches: 5. The CDR3 spells CASSEVNRGGEQYF. CDR3 bases read: TGTGCCAGCAGTGAAGTCAACCGGGGGGGCGAG.

Ten or more counts support this clone. The sequence runs out 3 residues before the end of the CDR3; the remainder is reconstructed from the germline J gene. The J gene is TRBJ2-1, the V gene TRBV5-5; 8 bases align to TRBD1. The ends lost 2 bases at V and 8 bases at J; junction bases unmatched: 9. Germline CDR1 reads SGHKS; CDR2 reads YYEKEE (reference sequence). This CDR3 is 15 amino acids long. Incomplete CDR3 DNA: TGTGCCAGCAGCTTATACAGGGGGACGATGGATGAG. Its protein product is CASSLYRGTMDE. The whole CDR3 sequence reads CASSLYRGTMDEQFF.

This clone showed up just a few times. The CDR3 end lies 3 residues beyond the end of the read and is filled in from the germline J gene. This chain uses TRBV5-1 with TRBJ2-1; TRBD2 matches at 7 bases. The CDR3 spans 16 residues. Germline V gene sequence: CDR1 SGHRS, CDR2 YFSETQ. The V segment lost 6 bases and the J segment 1 base; nucleotides outside the gene matches: 10. The CDR3 bases that were read are TGCGCCAGCAATGGCGGGAGCTTCCCTTCCTACAATGAG. Its protein is CASNGGSFPSYNE. The whole CDR3 reads CASNGGSFPSYNEQFF. Together with reference TRBV5-1 and TRBJ2-1, the CDR3 gives the full variable domain: KAGVTQTPRYLIKTRGQQVTLSCSPISGHRSVSWYQQTPGQGLQFLFEYFSETQRNKGNFPGRFSGRQFSNSRSEMNVSTLELGDSALYLCASNGGSFPSYNEQFFGPGTRLTVL.

This clone was found many times. The CDR3 end falls 3 residues outside the read, so it is completed with the germline J gene. This chain connects TRBV18 to TRBJ2-5; tentatively, D is TRBD2 (5 bases). The CDR3 length is 14 residues. Per the germline V gene, CDR1 is KGHSH and CDR2 is LQKENI. Trimming took off 2 bases at V and 5 bases at J, with 12 bases between the two ends. CDR3 sequence reads: CASSPKRRQETQYF. The sequenced part of the CDR3 DNA is TGTGCCAGCTCACCAAAGCGGCGTCAGGAGACC.

In regard to this clone: The CDR3 end is not reached by the read, which stops 3 residues before it; the germline J gene fills it in. This rearrangement joins TRBV5-6 to TRBJ2-7; D might be TRBD2 (6 bases). In germline, CDR1 is SGHDT, CDR2 YYEEEE. V was trimmed by 2 bases and J by 4 bases, leaving 13 bases between them. This CDR3 spans 14 amino acids. The DNA read from the CDR3 is TGTGCCAGCAGCTTTCTCACGGAGGGTTACGAG. It codes for CASSFLTEGYE. From start to end, the CDR3 is CASSFLTEGYEQYF.

This clone was seen more than once but under ten times. The CDR3 bases that were read are TGTGCCAGCAGCTCCCGGGGACAGTTAGGC. It specifies CASSSRGQLG. The entire CDR3 is CASSSRGQLGYTF. The J gene is TRBJ1-2, the V gene TRBV7-2, with 7 bases identical to TRBD1. The read terminates 3 residues before the CDR3 end, so the remaining end is supplied by the germline J gene. The CDR3 length is 13 residues. Germline V lookup: CDR1 SGHTA, CDR2 FQGNSA.

This clone was counted between two and nine times. A junction end diverges from the germline sequence, so it may reflect a read error. The read comes to an end 3 residues before the CDR3 does, leaving the germline J gene to fill in the end. This chain uses TRBV7-9 with TRBJ1-1; D unclear. The CDR3 is 14 residues long. CDR1 SEHNR and CDR2 FQNEAQ come from the germline V gene (reference sequence). The CDR3 DNA, read in part, is TGTGCCACCAGCTTAGTTAGCCGGAACACTGAA. Translation: CATSLVSRNTE. The entire CDR3 sequence reads CATSLVSRNTEAFF.

At least ten counts were recorded for this clone. The DNA ends 3 residues before the CDR3 does, and the rest of the CDR3 is filled in from the germline J gene. J is TRBJ1-6 and V is TRBV5-1; 9 bases align to TRBD1. CDR3 length: 16 residues. Per germline, CDR1 SGHRS and CDR2 YFSETQ. V was clipped by 3 bases and J by 5 bases; unmatched bases: 6. The CDR3 region is CASSSGQGSHNSPLHF. Partial CDR3 DNA: TGCGCCAGCAGCTCCGGACAGGGGAGTCATAATTCACCC. Using reference TRBV5-1 and TRBJ1-6 for the parts outside the CDR3, the full variable domain is KAGVTQTPRYLIKTRGQQVTLSCSPISGHRSVSWYQQTPGQGLQFLFEYFSETQRNKGNFPGRFSGRQFSNSRSEMNVSTLELGDSALYLCASSSGQGSHNSPLHFGNGTRLTVT.

This clone has a handful of counts. The read terminates 3 residues ahead of where the CDR3 ends, so the germline J gene completes it. The V gene is TRBV5-1, the J gene TRBJ2-3, with TRBD2 matching over 16 bases. CDR1 and CDR2 (germline): SGHRS, YFSETQ. V gave up 0 bases and J gave up 3 bases; unmatched junction bases: 7. The CDR3 sequence is 19 residues long. CDR3 residues: CASSLAGLAGGGGTDTQYF. The DNA read from the CDR3 is TGCGCCAGCAGCTTGGCGGGACTAGCGGGAGGGGGAGGTACAGATACG.

This clone appeared a few times. The CDR3 extends 3 residues past the end of the read, so its final part is completed from the germline J gene. J is TRBJ2-3 and V is TRBV19; 8 nucleotides line up with TRBD2. From germline, CDR1 is LNHDA and CDR2 SQIVND (reference sequence). V lost 2 bases, J lost 5 bases, and 0 bases stayed unmatched. This CDR3 has 13 amino acids. The sequenced part of the CDR3 DNA is TGTGCCAGTAGTATACTAGCGGGAGATACG. Translating gives CASSILAGDT. The full CDR3 sequence reads CASSILAGDTQYF.

By sample fraction, this clone is medium-sized (0.01 to 0.1%). The missing CDR3 end, 3 residues past where the read stops, is filled in from the germline J gene. The chain joins TRBV6-2 or TRBV6-3 to TRBJ2-1; 10 nucleotides line up with TRBD2. J gave up 8 bases and V 2 bases, and 3 bases lay outside the gene matches. The CDR3 loop spans 14 amino acids. Germline V gives CDR1 MNHEY, CDR2 SVGEGT. The sequenced part of the CDR3 DNA is TGTGCCAGCAGTTACGTAACTAGCGGGGATGAG. As protein: CASSYVTSGDE. The entire CDR3 is CASSYVTSGDEQFF.

CDR3 in amino acids: CASSPQWGQGETYGYTF. The sequenced CDR3 bases are TGTGCCAGCTCACCCCAGTGGGGGCAGGGTGAAACCTATGGC. The rearrangement links TRBV18 to TRBJ1-2, with D tentatively TRBD1 (6 bases). The read gets to within 3 residues of the CDR3 end, and the germline J gene fills in the rest. Trimming cost V 3 bases and J 4 bases, with 21 bases left between them. Germline CDR1 KGHSH, CDR2 LQKENI. The CDR3 covers 17 residues.

This clone showed up many times. The CDR3 end lies 3 residues beyond the end of the read and is filled in from the germline J gene. The V and J genes are TRBV6-2 or TRBV6-3 and TRBJ1-4, with D perhaps TRBD1 (5 bases). Germline CDR1 and CDR2: MNHEY and SVGEGT. The CDR3 is 15 amino acids. V shed 6 bases and J shed 4 bases, with 15 bases lying between them. The CDR3 spells CASRLPDSHNEKLFF. CDR3 DNA, as far as it was read: TGTGCCAGCAGATTACCCGACAGCCATAATGAAAAA.

This clone showed up many times. The CDR3 end lies 3 residues beyond the end of the read and is filled in from the germline J gene. The gene calls are TRBV29-1 and TRBJ2-6; D not resolved. Germline values: CDR1 SQVTM, CDR2 ANQGSEA. Trimming cost V 4 bases and J 0 bases, with 7 bases left between them. CDR3 length: 14 residues. The CDR3 loop reads CSVVANSGANVLTF. The covered CDR3 bases are TGCAGCGTTGTAGCAAACTCTGGGGCCAACGTC.

As to this clone: With the read ending 3 residues before the CDR3 end, the germline J gene is used to fill in that end. This chain links TRBV29-1 with TRBJ2-1; D tentatively reads TRBD1 or TRBD2 (5 bases each). This CDR3 region has 14 residues. Trimming removed 7 bases from V and 0 bases from J, with 13 bases in between. The germline gives CDR1 SQVTM, CDR2 ANQGSEA. The CDR3 protein is CSAEGSYSYNEQFF. The part of the CDR3 DNA that was read is TGCAGCGCCGAGGGGAGCTACTCCTACAATGAG.

This clone was detected many times. With the read ending 3 residues before the CDR3 end, the germline J gene is used to fill in that end. The V call is TRBV30, the J call TRBJ2-1, with 13 bases matching TRBD2. The V gene end was trimmed by 0 bases and the J gene end by 6 bases; junction bases not matched to a gene: 5. This CDR3 has 16 amino acids. Germline loops: CDR1 GTSNPN, CDR2 SVGIG (reference sequence). CDR3 loop: CAWSVLTSGRFNEQFF. The covered CDR3 bases are TGTGCCTGGAGTGTTCTGACTAGCGGGAGGTTCAATGAG.

Details on this clone: From the germline J gene comes the end of the CDR3, since the read stops 3 residues before it. The chain has TRBV7-8 and TRBJ2-5, with D possibly being TRBD2 (6 bases). CDR1 is SGHVS, CDR2 FQNEAQ, per germline. V lost 3 bases and J lost 5, with 19 bases in between. The length of the CDR3 is 16 residues. The CDR3 bases that were read are TGTGCCAGCAGCTTTACCTCTGGGGGGTTATGGGAGACC. Its protein is CASSFTSGGLWET. The full CDR3 protein is CASSFTSGGLWETQYF.

The CDR3 region is CASTVGRGFNNEQFF. Partial CDR3 DNA: TGTGCCAGCACCGTGGGGAGGGGGTTTAACAATGAG. The rearrangement joins TRBV19 to TRBJ2-1, with D possibly being TRBD2 (7 bases). The CDR3 goes on 3 residues after the read ends, and that part is filled in from the germline J gene. V was cut by 9 bases and J by 5 bases, with 20 bases left in between. Germline-derived CDR1 and CDR2 are LNHDA and SQIVND (reference sequence). This CDR3 region has 15 residues.